Here is one T cell receptor beta chain with its context. Its specificity is not known. This entry belongs to a study of cytomegalovirus exposure and HLA in healthy donors. Overall study results and limits: Later work associated approximately 17,000 TCR beta sequences with HLA alleles at 0.05 false discovery rate. Some highly shared sequence variants likely arose as a pipeline artifact. The study designated 150 or so TCR beta chains cytomegalovirus-associated.

In the PCR, 60 Vbeta and 13 Jbeta primers were used. Sequenced by immunoSEQ multiplex PCR; TCRdb stores in-frame clones only, minus some. The table includes around 130,000 clones, 80% detected once. V dropped 1 base and J dropped 0 bases, with 10 bases sitting between them. The CDR3 consists of 15 residues. Germline CDR1 LGHNA, CDR2 YSLEER. Sequencing was done on a sample of PBMCs. The TCR comes from a woman between 40 and 55 years old in good health and CMV-seronegative. The chain couples TRBV4-3 to TRBJ2-7, with D possibly being TRBD2 (6 bases). The CDR3 bases are TGCGCCAGCAGCCAAGGGGCGGGAAGCTCCTACGAGCAGTACTTC. Amino acids: CASSQGAGSSYEQYF.